The clone carrying this T cell receptor (beta chain) was seen just once. The target antigen is unknown. This record belongs to a study of T-cell reconstitution after alpha-beta-depleted transplantation in children. Findings of the study overall: Newly generated T cells supplied most T-cell counts and diversity one year post-transplant.

The CDR3 runs to 19 residues. The germline CDR1 and CDR2 sequences are SGHNT and YYREEE (reference sequence). With V trimmed by 1 base and J by 0 bases, 13 bases remained unmatched. Unique molecular identifiers tagged the TCRbeta library. Each CDR3 protein is one row after TCRdb ran MiXCR on the PCR reads. The sample contains around 490,000 distinct CDR3 sequences, around 10% of which appear only once. This chain links TRBV5-4 with TRBJ1-5; the match to TRBD1 covers 7 bases. Sequenced here: PBMCs, mostly from graft donor cells, sampled 180 days after TCRalphabeta/CD19-depleted stem cell transplant. The source of this sequence is a female patient younger than 10 who had a stem cell transplant for aplastic anemia, so the T cells may come from the graft donor. The CDR3 DNA follows: TGTGCCAGCAGCTTGAATCTTCTCTTCGGACAGGATAGCAATCAGCCCCAGCATTTT. Translating it yields CASSLNLLFGQDSNQPQHF.